Below are 27 T cell receptor beta chains sequenced from a single sample in a study of CXCR3-negative and CXCR3-positive naive CD8 T cells. UMI-labeled 5' RACE yielded the TRB cDNA libraries. After re-calling the 5' RACE reads, TCRdb lists one entry per CDR3 protein, DNA absent. The sample table sets out some 130,000 distinct CDR3 sequences. The specimen was naive CXCR3- CD8+ T cells from blood. This sample's subset: CD45RO-CCR7+CD27+CD95- naive CD8+ T cells lacking CXCR3 (TNR3-). The receptor set was obtained from a human donor in good health. Some clones in this sample may be carry-over from other donors' samples.

This rearrangement joins TRBV2 to TRBJ2-3; TCRdb proposes TRBD1, but this gene call is untestable without DNA. There are 17 residues in the CDR3. Germline V gene sequence: CDR1 SNHLY, CDR2 FYNNEI. The CDR3 reads CASMVGGQAQLRDTQYF.

The chain links TRBV20-1 to TRBJ2-7. Germline loops: CDR1 DFQATT, CDR2 SNEGSKA (reference sequence). The CDR3 runs to 12 residues. CDR3 amino acids: CSVVGASYEQYF.

V gene TRBV5-1 combines with J gene TRBJ2-7; TCRdb reports TRBD2, a call that lacks DNA to check it against. Germline lookup yields CDR1 SGHRS and CDR2 YFSETQ. The CDR3 totals 15 residues. The CDR3 is CASSLEFAGTYEQYF.

The chain couples TRBV27 to TRBJ2-2. Looked up from germline, CDR1 is MNHEY and CDR2 is SMNVEV (reference sequence). The CDR3 is 12 residues long. This chain's CDR3 is CASLSFGGELFF.

The chain recombines TRBV20-1 with TRBJ2-5; TCRdb indicates TRBD2, and absent DNA this call remains unverified. CDR3 length: 14 residues. Germline CDR1 is DFQATT and CDR2 is SNEGSKA (reference sequence). CDR3 in amino acids: CSASPGPAEETQYF.

V usage is TRBV5-1 and J usage is TRBJ2-3; the TRBD1 assignment by TCRdb is unverifiable without DNA. This CDR3 spans 17 amino acids. Germline V gives CDR1 SGHRS, CDR2 YFSETQ. CDR3: CASSLGLGTGGTDTQYF.

This CDR3 is CSVDRDWETQYF. The genes are TRBV29-1 and TRBJ2-5; TCRdb returns TRBD2, unconfirmable since there is no DNA. The V gene's germline CDR1 is SQVTM and CDR2 ANQGSEA. CDR3 length equals 12 residues.

The chain uses TRBV10-3 and TRBJ2-7. This CDR3 region has 14 residues. CDR1 and CDR2 from the germline V gene are ENHRY and SYGVKD. This chain's CDR3 is CAISEGRTGVEQYF.

The rearrangement uses TRBV6-6 and TRBJ2-1; TCRdb's assignment of TRBD2 cannot be checked, as there is no DNA. Germline assignment: CDR1 MNHNY and CDR2 SVGAGI (reference sequence). The CDR3 extends over 15 amino acids. The CDR3 loop reads CASSFPGGMEDEQFF.

The gene calls are TRBV4-1 and TRBJ2-1. Germline V gene data show CDR1 as MGHRA and CDR2 as YSYEKL. The CDR3 spans 16 residues. This CDR3 reads CASSQVPEGSYNEQFF.

This chain connects TRBV7-2 to TRBJ2-1. Germline CDR1 reads SGHTA; CDR2 reads FQGNSA. CDR3 length: 14 residues. CDR3 residues: CASSPFGQYNEQFF.

This chain links TRBV7-8 with TRBJ2-3. The germline gives CDR1 SGHVS, CDR2 FQNEAQ. The CDR3 runs to 13 residues. CDR3 sequence reads: CASSGFTTDTQYF. The full variable domain, with the rest looked up from reference TRBV7-8 and TRBJ2-3, is GAGVSQSPRYKVAKRGQDVALRCDPISGHVSLFWYQQALGQGPEFLTYFQNEAQLDKSGLPSDRFFAERPEGSVSTLKIQRTQQEDSAVYLCASSGFTTDTQYFGPGTRLTVL.

The V gene is TRBV12-3 or TRBV12-4, the J gene TRBJ2-7. The CDR3 totals 14 residues. The CDR3 protein is CASSLSARGNEQYF.

V gene TRBV7-8 combines with J gene TRBJ2-1; TCRdb's D call of TRBD2 is untestable without DNA. The CDR3 is made up of 16 amino acids. In germline, CDR1 is SGHVS, CDR2 FQNEAQ. The CDR3 region is CASSLAGGTKGMWQFF.

J is TRBJ2-1 and V is TRBV7-7; without DNA, the TCRdb call of TRBD1 cannot be checked. The CDR3 covers 14 residues. Germline V gene data show CDR1 as SSHAT and CDR2 as FNYEAQ (reference sequence). CDR3 amino acids: CASSLGQGDNEQFF. Using reference TRBV7-7 and TRBJ2-1 for the parts outside the CDR3, the full variable domain is GAGVSQSPRYKVTKRGQDVTLRCDPISSHATLYWYQQALGQGPEFLTYFNYEAQPDKSGLPSDRFSAERPEGSISTLTIQRTEQRDSAMYRCASSLGQGDNEQFFGPGTRLTVL.

The chain joins TRBV24-1 to TRBJ2-4. CDR3 size: 16 residues. Germline assignment: CDR1 KGHDR and CDR2 SFDVKD. The CDR3: CATSDRRKRTKNIQYF.

The J gene is TRBJ2-5, the V gene TRBV29-1; lacking DNA, the TRBD1 call made by TCRdb goes unchecked. The CDR3 contains 13 residues. Germline loops: CDR1 SQVTM, CDR2 ANQGSEA. The CDR3 loop is CSGNRVPGETQYF.

This chain joins TRBV29-1 and TRBJ2-7. From germline, CDR1 is SQVTM and CDR2 ANQGSEA. The CDR3 is 13 amino acids. The CDR3 region is CSVRKSSNYEQYF.

The chain has TRBV9 and TRBJ2-3. CDR1 is SGDLS and CDR2 is YYNGEE in the germline V gene. The CDR3 has 15 amino acids. CDR3 sequence: CASSVALPSTDTQYF.

The chain links TRBV5-4 to TRBJ2-7; TCRdb calls TRBD2, which cannot be checked without DNA. The CDR3 contains 16 residues. Germline V CDR1 and CDR2: SGHNT, YYREEE (reference sequence). CDR3 residues: CASSLRTSGGSYEQYF.

The gene calls are TRBV7-8 and TRBJ2-5; checking the TCRdb D call of TRBD2 is not possible without DNA. Germline V gene data show CDR1 as SGHVS and CDR2 as FQNEAQ. The CDR3 has 18 amino acids. The CDR3 loop reads CASSLAGLAGTGRETQYF.

The CDR3 reads CASSYVGVSYEQYF. The chain recombines TRBV7-9 with TRBJ2-7. The length of the CDR3 is 14 residues. The V gene's germline CDR1 is SEHNR and CDR2 FQNEAQ (reference sequence).

The rearrangement links TRBV21-1 to TRBJ1-5; the D gene TCRdb calls, TRBD1, cannot be checked with no DNA. TRBV21-1 is labeled a pseudogene. The CDR3 covers 15 residues. The CDR3 is CASSKDRVNKRPQHF.

The chain links TRBV5-6 to TRBJ1-1. This CDR3 contains 12 residues. Germline lookup yields CDR1 SGHDT and CDR2 YYEEEE. The CDR3 is CASSPAGTEAFF.

This chain uses TRBV5-5 with TRBJ2-5; TCRdb reports TRBD2, a call that lacks DNA to check it against. CDR1 is SGHKS, CDR2 YYEKEE, per germline (reference sequence). The CDR3 is 19 amino acids. The CDR3 spells CASSFPGLAGGGPKETQYF.

The chain joins TRBV19 to TRBJ2-7; the D gene TCRdb calls, TRBD2, cannot be checked with no DNA. This CDR3 spans 15 amino acids. The germline V gene has CDR1 LNHDA and CDR2 SQIVND (reference sequence). CDR3 sequence: CASSIVAGAPYEQYF. Using reference TRBV19 and TRBJ2-7 for the parts outside the CDR3, the full variable domain is DGGITQSPKYLFRKEGQNVTLSCEQNLNHDAMYWYRQDPGQGLRLIYYSQIVNDFQKGDIAEGYSVSREKKESFPLTVTSAQKNPTAFYLCASSIVAGAPYEQYFGPGTRLTVT.

This chain uses TRBV20-1 with TRBJ2-1; TCRdb calls TRBD2, which cannot be checked without DNA. This CDR3 spans 18 amino acids. The germline V gene encodes CDR1 DFQATT and CDR2 SNEGSKA (reference sequence). The CDR3 is CSARVFGIAGGPSNEQFF.